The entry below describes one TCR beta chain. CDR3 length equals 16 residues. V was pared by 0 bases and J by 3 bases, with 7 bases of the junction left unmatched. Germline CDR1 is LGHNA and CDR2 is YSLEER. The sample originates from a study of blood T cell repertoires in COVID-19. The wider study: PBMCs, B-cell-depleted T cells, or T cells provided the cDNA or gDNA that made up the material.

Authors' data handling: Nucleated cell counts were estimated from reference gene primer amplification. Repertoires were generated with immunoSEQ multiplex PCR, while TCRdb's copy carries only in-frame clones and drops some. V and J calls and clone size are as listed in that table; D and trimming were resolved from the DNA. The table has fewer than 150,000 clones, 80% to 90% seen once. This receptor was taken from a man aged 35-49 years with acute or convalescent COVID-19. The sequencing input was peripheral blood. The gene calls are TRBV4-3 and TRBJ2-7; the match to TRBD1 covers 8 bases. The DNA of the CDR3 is TGCGCCAGCAGCCAAGATCCTACCGGGACAGGCTACGAGCAGTACTTC. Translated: CASSQDPTGTGYEQYF.